This T cell receptor (beta chain) was sequenced in a study of shared clonotypes between healthy human individuals. Study-level points and caveats: In a handful of donors, approximately 5% of naive CD4 clonotypes appeared in common.

A word on this clone: Its specificity is unknown.

Profiling relied on immunoSEQ multiplex PCR, and the TCRdb table lists in-frame clones only, not all of them. In the table there are approximately 640,000 clones, approximately 75% of which are singletons. The CDR3 has 13 residues. Between the trimmed V and J ends, which lost 8 bases and 8 bases, there was a span of 17 bases. The V gene's germline CDR1 is SEHNR and CDR2 FQNEAQ (reference sequence). The V gene is TRBV7-9, the J gene TRBJ2-3, with unresolved D. Material: memory CD4+ T cells sorted from blood. As for subset: CD45RA-negative fraction. The receptor's source is a woman in her 30s in good health. The CDR3 DNA is TGTGCCAGCGCCTCTCTGGGCTATGCTACGCAGTATTTT. Translating gives CASASLGYATQYF.